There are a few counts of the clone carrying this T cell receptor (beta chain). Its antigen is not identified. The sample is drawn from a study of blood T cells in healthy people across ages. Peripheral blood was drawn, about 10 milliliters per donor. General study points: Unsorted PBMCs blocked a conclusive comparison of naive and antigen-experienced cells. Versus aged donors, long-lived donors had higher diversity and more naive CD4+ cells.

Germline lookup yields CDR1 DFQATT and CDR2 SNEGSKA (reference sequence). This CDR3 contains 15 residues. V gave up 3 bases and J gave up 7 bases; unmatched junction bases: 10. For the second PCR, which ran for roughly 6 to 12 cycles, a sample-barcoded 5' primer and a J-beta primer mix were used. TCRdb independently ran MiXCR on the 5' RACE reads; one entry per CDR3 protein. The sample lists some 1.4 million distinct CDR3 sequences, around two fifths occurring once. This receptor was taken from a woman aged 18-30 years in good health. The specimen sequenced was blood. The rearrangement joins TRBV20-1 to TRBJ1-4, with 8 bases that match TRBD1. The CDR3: CSARGQGAVSEKLFF. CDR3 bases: TGCAGTGCTAGGGGGCAGGGGGCGGTCAGTGAAAAACTGTTTTTT.